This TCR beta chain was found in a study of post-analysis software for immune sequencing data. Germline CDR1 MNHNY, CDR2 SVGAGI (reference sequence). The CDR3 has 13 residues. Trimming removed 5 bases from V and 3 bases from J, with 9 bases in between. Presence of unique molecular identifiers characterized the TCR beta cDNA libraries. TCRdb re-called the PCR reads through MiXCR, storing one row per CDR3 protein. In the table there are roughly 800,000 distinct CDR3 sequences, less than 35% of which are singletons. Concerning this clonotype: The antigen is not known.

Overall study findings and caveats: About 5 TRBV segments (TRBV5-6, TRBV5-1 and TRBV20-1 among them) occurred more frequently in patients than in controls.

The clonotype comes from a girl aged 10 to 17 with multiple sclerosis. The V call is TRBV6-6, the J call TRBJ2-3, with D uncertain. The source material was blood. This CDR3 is CASSHQYTDTQYF. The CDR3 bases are TGTGCCAGCAGTCATCAATATACAGATACGCAGTATTTT.